This T cell receptor (beta chain) was identified in a study of T cells in Graves' hyperthyroidism and ophthalmopathy. This clonotype was observed many times. The antigen remains unidentified. Whole-study results and caveats: Researchers found most expanded thyroid clonotypes above 0.001 in blood as well.

A lack of ophthalmopathy progression within 18 months defined stable Graves' hyperthyroidism. Any patient presenting with uncontrolled infection, other autoimmune disease, pregnancy or lactation was left out. Regions amplified from RNA transcripts were the TCR beta CDR3 regions. HTBI primers drove first-round RT-PCR of the TCR CDR3. TCRdb called the multiplex PCR reads again in MiXCR, with one record for every CDR3 protein. The data hold hundreds of thousands of distinct CDR3 sequences, with 12% to 15% observed a single time. This CDR3 region has 11 residues. V lost 7 bases and J 6 bases, leaving 9 bases between the germline ends. Germline V gene sequence: CDR1 DFQATT, CDR2 SNEGSKA (reference sequence).

The source of this sequence is a young woman with Graves' hyperthyroidism. The chain employs TRBV20-1 and TRBJ2-2, with a possible D match to TRBD1 (5 bases). The sequenced sample consisted of blood. The CDR3, as DNA: TGCAGTGGAGCAGGGTCCGGGGAGCTGTTTTTT. Translation: CSGAGSGELFF.